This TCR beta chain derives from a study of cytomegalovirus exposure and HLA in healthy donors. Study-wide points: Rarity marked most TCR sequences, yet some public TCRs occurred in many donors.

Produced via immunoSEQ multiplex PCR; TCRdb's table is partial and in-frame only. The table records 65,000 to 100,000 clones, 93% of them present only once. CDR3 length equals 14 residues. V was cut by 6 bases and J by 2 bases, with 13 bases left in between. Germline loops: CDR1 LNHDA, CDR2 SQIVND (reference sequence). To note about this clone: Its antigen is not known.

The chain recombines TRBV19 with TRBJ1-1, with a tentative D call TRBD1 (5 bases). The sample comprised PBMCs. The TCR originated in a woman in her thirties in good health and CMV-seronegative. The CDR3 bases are TGTGCCAGTAGGAGCCTCACAGGAAACACTGAAGCTTTCTTT. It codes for CASRSLTGNTEAFF.